Presented here are 18 T cell receptor beta chains from one specimen sequenced in a study of blood T cell repertoires in COVID-19. Sequencing used immunoSEQ multiplex PCR; TCRdb keeps in-frame clones, though not all of them. The sample carries 180,000 or so clones, approximately 85% recorded once. The sequenced material came from peripheral blood. All receptors come from an elderly woman with acute or convalescent COVID-19.

This clone appeared once. Here the CDR3 reads CASSNSGGRTDTQYF. The CDR3 DNA follows: TGTGCCTCAAGTAATAGCGGGGGGCGCACAGATACGCAGTATTTT. The V and J genes are TRBV30 and TRBJ2-3, with TRBD2 matching over 10 bases. V lost 7 bases and J lost 1; bases outside the gene matches: 8. CDR1 is GTSNPN, CDR2 SVGIG, per germline (reference sequence). This CDR3 region has 15 residues.

This chain joins TRBV5-1 and TRBJ1-2; D ambiguous. V lost 0 bases, J lost 4 bases, and 7 bases lay in between. This CDR3 has 13 amino acids. The germline V gene has CDR1 SGHRS and CDR2 YFSETQ. The CDR3 loop is CASSLDSTYGYTF. The CDR3 DNA sequence: TGCGCCAGCAGCTTGGACTCCACCTATGGCTACACCTTC.

The V gene is TRBV2, the J gene TRBJ2-2, with TRBD1 as a possible D gene (5 bases). The CDR3 is made up of 13 amino acids. Trimming took off 5 bases at V and 9 bases at J, with 13 bases between the two ends. From germline, CDR1 is SNHLY and CDR2 FYNNEI. In nucleotides, the CDR3 is TGTGCCAGCAGTCTACAGGTCCGGCGGGAGCTGTTTTTT. It encodes CASSLQVRRELFF. The whole variable domain, filled in from reference TRBV2 and TRBJ2-2, reads EPEVTQTPSHQVTQMGQEVILRCVPISNHLYFYWYRQILGQKVEFLVSFYNNEISEKSEIFDDQFSVERPDGSNFTLKIRSTKLEDSAMYFCASSLQVRRELFFGEGSRLTVL.

The chain is built from TRBV4-1 and TRBJ1-3; D uncertain. The V end lost 0 bases, the J end lost 2 bases, and 8 bases lay between the germline ends. The CDR3 contains 15 residues. The germline V gene encodes CDR1 MGHRA and CDR2 YSYEKL. The CDR3 nucleotides are TGCGCCAGCAGCCAAGAAGCCCAGGCTGGAAACACCATATATTTT. Residues: CASSQEAQAGNTIYF.

This chain connects TRBV5-5 to TRBJ2-3; TRBD2 agrees at 8 bases. The CDR3 contains 15 residues. V gave up 1 base and J gave up 0 bases; unmatched junction bases: 1. The germline gives CDR1 SGHKS, CDR2 YYEKEE (reference sequence). This CDR3 reads CASSLPSGSTDTQYF. The CDR3, as DNA: TGTGCCAGCAGCTTGCCTAGCGGGAGCACAGATACGCAGTATTTT.

The chain couples TRBV19 to TRBJ1-6; no definite D call. The CDR3 totals 14 residues. V shed 5 bases and J shed 4 bases, with 9 bases lying between them. Germline V lookup: CDR1 LNHDA, CDR2 SQIVND (reference sequence). The CDR3 DNA is TGTGCCAGTAGTGTAGCCTCTTATAATTCACCCCTCCACTTT. Encoded protein: CASSVASYNSPLHF.

This clone came up once. V is TRBV9 and J is TRBJ2-1; TRBD2 matches 10 bases. This CDR3 comprises 17 residues. CDR1 is SGDLS and CDR2 is YYNGEE in the germline V gene. After removal of 0 bases from V and 1 base from J, the junction contained 4 bases not matched to a gene. The DNA of the CDR3 is TGTGCCAGCAGCGTAGGCATAGCGGGGGGATCCTACAATGAGCAGTTCTTC. Protein sequence: CASSVGIAGGSYNEQFF.

The chain joins TRBV6-2 or TRBV6-3 to TRBJ2-5; 9 bases agree with TRBD1. Germline CDR1 reads MNHEY; CDR2 reads SVGEGT. Unmatched junction bases numbered 8, after V lost 4 bases and J lost 5 bases. The CDR3 consists of 15 residues. The CDR3 region is CASSSPGTGYETQYF. CDR3 in DNA: TGTGCCAGCAGTTCCCCCGGGACAGGGTACGAGACCCAGTACTTC.

This chain uses TRBV7-2 with TRBJ2-3; D not resolved. Deletions cut 7 bases from V and 2 bases from J, with 7 bases between. Per the germline V gene, CDR1 is SGHTA and CDR2 is FQGNSA. The CDR3 totals 12 residues. The CDR3 region is CASTGYTDTQYF. CDR3 DNA sequence: TGTGCCAGCACCGGGTACACAGATACGCAGTATTTT.

V is TRBV6-6 and J is TRBJ1-1, with 10 bases that match TRBD1. In germline, CDR1 is MNHNY, CDR2 SVGAGI (reference sequence). V trimming: 6 bases; J trimming: 0 bases; junction bases outside the gene matches: 7. The CDR3 runs 16 residues. The CDR3 loop reads CASRLGQGVLNTEAFF. In DNA, the CDR3 is TGTGCCAGCAGACTCGGACAGGGGGTCTTGAACACTGAAGCTTTCTTT.

This rearrangement joins TRBV5-4 to TRBJ2-5; 10 bases match TRBD2. Trimming took 1 base from V and 7 from J; bases not matched to a gene: 4. CDR1 is SGHNT and CDR2 is YYREEE in the germline V gene (reference sequence). The CDR3 loop spans 14 amino acids. The CDR3 DNA reads as TGTGCCAGCAGCTTGCTAGCGGGAGAGGGGACCCAGTACTTC. Its translation: CASSLLAGEGTQYF.

The V and J genes are TRBV7-8 and TRBJ2-1; TRBD2 matches 8 bases. The germline CDR1 and CDR2 sequences are SGHVS and FQNEAQ. CDR3 size: 15 residues. The V gene end was trimmed by 5 bases and the J gene end by 6 bases; junction bases not matched to a gene: 9. The CDR3 DNA follows: TGTGCCAGCAGCCTAAAACGGACTAGCCCCAATGAGCAGTTCTTC. It codes for CASSLKRTSPNEQFF.

V usage is TRBV7-8 and J usage is TRBJ2-4; D might be TRBD1 (6 bases). CDR1 is SGHVS, CDR2 FQNEAQ, per germline. V lost 6 bases to trimming and J lost 2 bases, with 11 bases between them. CDR3 length: 14 amino acids. The CDR3 is CASSLQGSKNIQYF. The CDR3 DNA reads TGTGCCAGCAGTCTACAGGGCTCCAAAAACATTCAGTACTTC.

The chain is built from TRBV18 and TRBJ2-4; 9 bases align to TRBD1. The CDR3 runs to 15 residues. J lost 5 bases, V lost 6 bases, and 8 bases had no gene match. Germline CDR1 and CDR2: KGHSH and LQKENI. CDR3 sequence: CASSWTGERENIQYF. The CDR3 DNA follows: TGTGCCAGCTCTTGGACAGGGGAAAGGGAAAACATTCAGTACTTC.

This clone was detected once. CDR3 region: CASMVPGGNEQFF. For the CDR3, the DNA is TGTGCCAGCATGGTCCCAGGGGGTAATGAGCAGTTCTTC. The V gene is TRBV12-3 or TRBV12-4, the J gene TRBJ2-1; 7 nucleotides line up with TRBD1. The length of the CDR3 is 13 residues. The J segment lost 7 bases and the V segment lost 7 bases, leaving 7 bases of the junction unmatched.

The chain couples TRBV5-4 to TRBJ1-6; 7 nucleotides line up with TRBD1. The germline V gene encodes CDR1 SGHNT and CDR2 YYREEE (reference sequence). The CDR3 extends over 16 amino acids. Trimming at V came to 3 bases and at J to 5 bases, leaving 8 bases not matched to a gene. CDR3 sequence: CASSSGGGQNNSPLHF. For the CDR3, the DNA is TGTGCCAGCAGCTCGGGGGGGGGACAGAATAATTCACCCCTCCACTTT. Complete variable domain (other parts from reference TRBV5-4 and TRBJ1-6): ETGVTQSPTHLIKTRGQQVTLRCSSQSGHNTVSWYQQALGQGPQFIFQYYREEENGRGNFPPRFSGLQFPNYSSELNVNALELDDSALYLCASSSGGGQNNSPLHFGNGTRLTVT.

The chain is built from TRBV24-1 and TRBJ2-1; D may be TRBD2 (6 bases). Trimming took 2 bases from V and 7 from J, leaving 17 bases between them. The CDR3 sequence is 16 residues long. Germline V gene data show CDR1 as KGHDR and CDR2 as SFDVKD. CDR3 sequence: CATSDSDRRRGNEQFF. The DNA of the CDR3 is TGTGCCACCAGTGATTCCGACAGAAGGAGGGGAAATGAGCAGTTCTTC.

This clone was found a few times. V and J are TRBV7-9 and TRBJ2-1; TRBD1 aligns across 10 bases. Looked up from germline, CDR1 is SEHNR and CDR2 is FQNEAQ (reference sequence). The CDR3 runs to 15 residues. After removal of 7 bases from V and 4 bases from J, the junction contained 7 bases not matched to a gene. CDR3 sequence reads: CASTRTGGEYNEQFF. The CDR3 DNA reads as TGTGCCAGCACCCGGACAGGGGGTGAATACAATGAGCAGTTCTTC.